The 15 T cell receptor beta chains below all came from one sample that was sequenced in a study of T cells after yellow fever vaccination. TCRdb called the 5' RACE reads again in MiXCR, with one record for every CDR3 protein. The sample has a few hundred thousand distinct CDR3 sequences; around 6.8% are singletons. The sequenced sample was PBMCs, obtained more than 35 days after the first yellow fever vaccination. Every receptor here comes from a young man who received the YFV17D yellow fever vaccine.

In its sample, this clonotype was seen a few times. V and J are TRBV6-1 and TRBJ1-1; D possibly corresponds to TRBD1 (5 bases). V was clipped by 5 bases and J by 5 bases, with 18 bases between them. CDR3 length equals 15 residues. Per the germline V gene, CDR1 is MNHNS and CDR2 is SASEGT. The CDR3 loop reads CASSRRGLGGTEAFF. As DNA, the CDR3 is TGTGCCAGCAGTCGCCGGGGGTTGGGAGGGACTGAAGCTTTCTTT.

The V call is TRBV6-1, the J call TRBJ2-7, with TRBD1 as a possible D gene (5 bases). V lost 6 bases and J 3 bases, leaving 18 bases between the germline ends. Germline V gene lookup returns CDR1 MNHNS and CDR2 SASEGT. The CDR3 is 15 amino acids. The CDR3 DNA reads as TGTGCCAGCAGCCTCAGCGTGGGGCGCTACTACGAGCAGTACTTC. This codes for CASSLSVGRYYEQYF.

This clonotype was seen a few times. This chain joins TRBV7-8 and TRBJ2-2; 15 bases are shared with TRBD2. From germline, CDR1 is SGHVS and CDR2 FQNEAQ. J lost 9 bases, V lost 4 bases, and 9 bases had no gene match. This CDR3 has 17 residues. CDR3: CASSSGLAGGFVRELFF. The CDR3 DNA follows: TGTGCCAGCAGCTCGGGACTAGCGGGGGGCTTTGTCAGGGAGCTGTTTTTT. The full variable domain, in which reference TRBV7-8 and TRBJ2-2 provide the parts outside the CDR3, is GAGVSQSPRYKVAKRGQDVALRCDPISGHVSLFWYQQALGQGPEFLTYFQNEAQLDKSGLPSDRFFAERPEGSVSTLKIQRTQQEDSAVYLCASSSGLAGGFVRELFFGEGSRLTVL.

This clonotype was seen only a few times. The gene calls are TRBV20-1 and TRBJ2-1; D is possibly TRBD1 (5 bases). Trimming took off 6 bases at V and 7 bases at J, with 16 bases between the two ends. Germline CDR1 and CDR2: DFQATT and SNEGSKA (reference sequence). CDR3 length: 13 amino acids. CDR3 nucleotides: TGCAGTGCCAGCATTCGGCAGGGAAATGAGCAGTTCTTC. Its protein product is CSASIRQGNEQFF.

This chain uses TRBV2 with TRBJ1-2; D gene unclear. This CDR3 comprises 11 residues. Germline V gene lookup returns CDR1 SNHLY and CDR2 FYNNEI. The V gene lost 8 bases and the J gene lost 0 bases, with 4 bases spanning the gap. The CDR3 DNA is TGTGCCAGCCCAACTAACTATGGCTACACCTTC. This sequence encodes CASPTNYGYTF. Combining the CDR3 with reference TRBV2 and TRBJ1-2 gives the whole variable domain EPEVTQTPSHQVTQMGQEVILRCVPISNHLYFYWYRQILGQKVEFLVSFYNNEISEKSEIFDDQFSVERPDGSNFTLKIRSTKLEDSAMYFCASPTNYGYTFGSGTRLTVV.

The V call is TRBV7-3, the J call TRBJ1-3; D gene unclear. V was clipped by 1 base and J by 4 bases, with 8 bases between them. Germline V lookup: CDR1 SGHTA, CDR2 FQGTGA. This CDR3 has 14 amino acids. The CDR3 is CASSLNSPGNTIYF. The CDR3 bases are TGTGCCAGCAGCTTAAATTCACCCGGAAACACCATATATTTT.

The V and J genes are TRBV6-1 and TRBJ2-7; no clear D gene. Germline V gene sequence: CDR1 MNHNS, CDR2 SASEGT. V shed 5 bases and J shed 2 bases, with 13 bases lying between them. CDR3 length equals 14 residues. The CDR3 bases are TGTGCCAGCAGTAGAACAAATCCACCCTACGAGCAGTACGTC. Translation gives CASSRTNPPYEQYV.

This clonotype was recorded a few times. The rearrangement joins TRBV5-4 to TRBJ2-3; tentative D call: TRBD2 (6 bases). The CDR3 runs 14 residues. Germline lookup yields CDR1 SGHNT and CDR2 YYREEE (reference sequence). V lost 2 bases to trimming and J lost 7 bases, with 14 bases between them. CDR3 in DNA: TGTGCCAGCAGCTTCGGGGGTTCATTAAATACGCAGTATTTT. Its protein is CASSFGGSLNTQYF.

This clonotype was counted many times. This chain connects TRBV5-1 to TRBJ1-5; D is undetermined. The V gene's germline CDR1 is SGHRS and CDR2 YFSETQ. The CDR3 is made up of 16 amino acids. V lost 4 bases and J lost 6, with 20 bases in between. DNA for the CDR3: TGCGCCAGCAGCCCGGGTGTTAGCAGTCTCGGTCAGCCCCAGCATTTT. Translation gives CASSPGVSSLGQPQHF. The complete variable domain, with remaining parts taken from reference TRBV5-1 and TRBJ1-5, reads KAGVTQTPRYLIKTRGQQVTLSCSPISGHRSVSWYQQTPGQGLQFLFEYFSETQRNKGNFPGRFSGRQFSNSRSEMNVSTLELGDSALYLCASSPGVSSLGQPQHFGDGTRLSIL.

The genes are TRBV7-3 and TRBJ2-1; the D call may be TRBD1 or TRBD2 (6 bases each). The germline CDR1 and CDR2 sequences are SGHTA and FQGTGA. The CDR3 spans 14 residues. Trimming pared 6 bases from V and 5 bases from J, leaving 14 bases between. In nucleotides, the CDR3 is TGTGCCAGCAGACCCGGGGGCTTGGACAATGAGCAGTTCTTC. Its translation: CASRPGGLDNEQFF. Based on the CDR3 plus reference TRBV7-3 and TRBJ2-1, the full variable domain is GAGVSQTPSNKVTEKGKYVELRCDPISGHTALYWYRQSLGQGPEFLIYFQGTGAADDSGLPNDRFFAVRPEGSVSTLKIQRTERGDSAVYLCASRPGGLDNEQFFGPGTRLTVL.

This clonotype has at least ten counts. The chain joins TRBV7-6 to TRBJ2-7; D is unclear. The CDR3 is 14 residues long. V was pared by 5 bases and J by 3 bases, with 14 bases between. Per the germline V gene, CDR1 is SGHVS and CDR2 is FNYEAQ. The CDR3 loop reads CASSPRGDDYEQYF. DNA of the CDR3: TGTGCCAGCAGCCCTCGCGGAGACGACTACGAGCAGTACTTC.

This clonotype came up many times. The V and J genes are TRBV7-8 and TRBJ2-5; TRBD2 aligns across 7 bases. Trimming took 0 bases from V and 2 from J; bases not matched to a gene: 12. Germline V gives CDR1 SGHVS, CDR2 FQNEAQ. This CDR3 is 18 amino acids long. CDR3 sequence: CASSLALDGGIKQETQYF. The CDR3 DNA reads TGTGCCAGCAGCTTAGCGCTTGACGGGGGGATAAAACAAGAGACCCAGTACTTC.

In its sample, this clonotype was seen once. The rearrangement uses TRBV6-1 and TRBJ2-7; possible D gene TRBD1, 6 bases. In germline, CDR1 is MNHNS, CDR2 SASEGT. Trimming took off 7 bases at V and 1 base at J, with 20 bases between the two ends. The CDR3 is 16 amino acids. The CDR3 DNA reads TGTGCCAGCAAGATGAAGGCACAGGGTAAGTCCTACGAGCAGTACGTC. This gives the protein CASKMKAQGKSYEQYV.

This clonotype has only a few counts. The chain joins TRBV7-3 to TRBJ2-3; TRBD1 matches at 7 bases. CDR1 and CDR2 (germline): SGHTA, FQGTGA. The junction had 5 bases not matched to a gene; V was cut back by 5 bases and J by 9 bases. The CDR3 has 12 residues. The CDR3 protein is CASSLKGGTQYF. Written as DNA, the CDR3 is TGTGCCAGCAGCCTGAAAGGGGGCACGCAGTATTTT.

This clonotype showed up just a few times. The rearrangement uses TRBV9 and TRBJ2-7; 11 nucleotides align to TRBD2. The V gene's germline CDR1 is SGDLS and CDR2 YYNGEE. The junction had 5 bases not matched to a gene; V was cut back by 3 bases and J by 0 bases. The CDR3 runs 16 residues. DNA of the CDR3: TGTGCCAGCAGCGCTAAACTAGCGGGGGCCTCCTACGAGCAGTACTTC. Translation gives CASSAKLAGASYEQYF.